The clone carrying this T cell receptor beta chain was found once. What it binds is not known. This sample was taken from a study of T cell responses to AZD1222 COVID-19 vaccine. General study findings and limits: Spike-specific TCR breadth and depth grew following two AZD1222 doses. Repertoires were obtained solely post-peak T cell response.

The protocol was immunoSEQ multiplex PCR, while the TCRdb copy is restricted to in-frame clones and leaves out a portion. This table holds 150,000 to 180,000 clones, about 86% found once. Per the germline V gene, CDR1 is MNHNS and CDR2 is SASEGT. V was pared by 0 bases and J by 7 bases, with 15 bases between. The CDR3 length is 15 residues. The sequence was collected from an adult in good health. Sequencing used peripheral blood, obtained on day 0 of MenACWY control vaccination. The chain has TRBV6-1 and TRBJ2-5; tentatively, D is TRBD2 (5 bases). CDR3 loop: CASSEALRVWGTQYF. In DNA, the CDR3 is TGTGCCAGCAGTGAAGCGCTGAGGGTCTGGGGGACCCAGTACTTC.